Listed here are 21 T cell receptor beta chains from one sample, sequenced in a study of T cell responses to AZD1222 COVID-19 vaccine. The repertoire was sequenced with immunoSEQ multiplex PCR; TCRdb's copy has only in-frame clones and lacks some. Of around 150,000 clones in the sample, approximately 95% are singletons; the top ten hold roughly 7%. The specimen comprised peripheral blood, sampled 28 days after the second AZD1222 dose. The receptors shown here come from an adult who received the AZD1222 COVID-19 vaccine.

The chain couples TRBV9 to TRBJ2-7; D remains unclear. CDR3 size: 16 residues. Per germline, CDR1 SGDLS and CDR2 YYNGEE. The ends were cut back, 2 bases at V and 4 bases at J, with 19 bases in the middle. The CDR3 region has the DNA TGTGCCAGCAGCGTCTCAGAAGCAAGTTGGGTTTACGAGCAGTACTTC. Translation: CASSVSEASWVYEQYF.

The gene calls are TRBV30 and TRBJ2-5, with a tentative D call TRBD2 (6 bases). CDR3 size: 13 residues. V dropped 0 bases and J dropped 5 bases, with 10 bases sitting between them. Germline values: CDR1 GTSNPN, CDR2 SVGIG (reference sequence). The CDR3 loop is CAWSVAGKETQYF. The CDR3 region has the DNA TGTGCCTGGAGTGTCGCGGGGAAGGAGACCCAGTACTTC. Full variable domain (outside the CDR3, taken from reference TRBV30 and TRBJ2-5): SQTIHQWPATLVQPVGSPLSLECTVEGTSNPNLYWYRQAAGRGLQLLFYSVGIGQISSEVPQNLSASRPQDRQFILSSKKLLLSDSGFYLCAWSVAGKETQYFGPGTRLLVL.

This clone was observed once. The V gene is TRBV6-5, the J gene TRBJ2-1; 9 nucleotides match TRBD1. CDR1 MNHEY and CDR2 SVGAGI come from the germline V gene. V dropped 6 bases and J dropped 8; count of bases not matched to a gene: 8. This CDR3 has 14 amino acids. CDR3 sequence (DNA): TGTGCCAGCAGCTCCGGGACAGGGTGGGATGAGCAGTTCTTC. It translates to CASSSGTGWDEQFF.

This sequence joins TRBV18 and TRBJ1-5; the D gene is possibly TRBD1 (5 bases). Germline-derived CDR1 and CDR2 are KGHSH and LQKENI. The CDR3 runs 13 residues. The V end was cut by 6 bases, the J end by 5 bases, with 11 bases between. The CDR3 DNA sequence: TGTGCCAGCTCTCGGGGGGAAGATCAGCCCCAGCATTTT. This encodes CASSRGEDQPQHF.

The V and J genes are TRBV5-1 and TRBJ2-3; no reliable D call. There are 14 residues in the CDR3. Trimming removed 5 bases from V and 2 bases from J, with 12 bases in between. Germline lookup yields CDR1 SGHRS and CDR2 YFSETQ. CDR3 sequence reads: CASSRRSATDTQYF. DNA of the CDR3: TGCGCCAGCAGTAGGCGGTCAGCCACAGATACGCAGTATTTT.

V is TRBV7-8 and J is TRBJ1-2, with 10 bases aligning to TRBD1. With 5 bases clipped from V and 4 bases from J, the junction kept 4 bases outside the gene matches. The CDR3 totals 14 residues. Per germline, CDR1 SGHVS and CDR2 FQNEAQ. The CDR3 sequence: CASSLRTGGYGYTF. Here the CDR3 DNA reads TGTGCCAGCAGCCTCCGGACAGGGGGCTATGGCTACACCTTC.

In DNA, the CDR3 is TGCAGCGTTGAGGAGTCCTCCTCTGGAAACACCATATATTTT. As protein: CSVEESSSGNTIYF. This chain connects TRBV29-1 to TRBJ1-3, with no clear D. Germline lookup yields CDR1 SQVTM and CDR2 ANQGSEA. This CDR3 is 14 amino acids long. The germline V and J ends were trimmed by 3 bases and 0 bases, with 9 bases remaining between them.

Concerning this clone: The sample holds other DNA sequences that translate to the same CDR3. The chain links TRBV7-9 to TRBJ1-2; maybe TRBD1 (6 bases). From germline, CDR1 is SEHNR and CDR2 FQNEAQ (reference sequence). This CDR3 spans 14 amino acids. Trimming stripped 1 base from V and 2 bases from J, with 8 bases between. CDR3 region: CASSLVGANYGYTF. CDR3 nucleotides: TGTGCCAGCAGCTTAGTGGGGGCGAACTATGGCTACACCTTC.

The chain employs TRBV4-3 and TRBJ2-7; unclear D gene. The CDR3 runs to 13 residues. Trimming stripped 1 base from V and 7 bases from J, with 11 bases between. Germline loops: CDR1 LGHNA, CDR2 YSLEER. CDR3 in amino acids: CASSQVSTGEQYF. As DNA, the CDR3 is TGCGCCAGCAGCCAAGTTTCAACGGGTGAGCAGTACTTC.

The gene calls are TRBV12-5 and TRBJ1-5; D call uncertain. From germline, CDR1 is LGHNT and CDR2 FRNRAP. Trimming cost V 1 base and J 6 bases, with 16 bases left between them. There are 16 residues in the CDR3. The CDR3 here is CASGLERGWAGQPQHF. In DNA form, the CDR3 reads TGTGCTAGTGGTTTGGAAAGAGGATGGGCAGGTCAGCCCCAGCATTTT.

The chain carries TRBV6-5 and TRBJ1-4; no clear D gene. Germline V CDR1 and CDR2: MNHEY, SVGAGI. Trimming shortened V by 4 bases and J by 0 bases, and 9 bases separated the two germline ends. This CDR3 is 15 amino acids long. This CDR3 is CASSFETPTNEKLFF. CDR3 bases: TGTGCCAGCAGTTTTGAAACACCAACTAATGAAAAACTGTTTTTT.

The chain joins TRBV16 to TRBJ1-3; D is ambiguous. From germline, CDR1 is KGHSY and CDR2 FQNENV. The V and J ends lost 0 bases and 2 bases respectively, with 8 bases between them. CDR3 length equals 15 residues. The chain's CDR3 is CASSQSEGTGNTIYF. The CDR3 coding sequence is TGTGCCAGCAGCCAATCGGAGGGAACTGGAAACACCATATATTTT.

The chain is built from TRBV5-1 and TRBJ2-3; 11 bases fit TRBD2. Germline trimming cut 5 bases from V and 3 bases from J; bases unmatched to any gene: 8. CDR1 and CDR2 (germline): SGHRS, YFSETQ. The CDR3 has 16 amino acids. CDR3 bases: TGCGCCAGCAGACCACCGGGACTAGCGGAAACAGATACGCAGTATTTT. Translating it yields CASRPPGLAETDTQYF.

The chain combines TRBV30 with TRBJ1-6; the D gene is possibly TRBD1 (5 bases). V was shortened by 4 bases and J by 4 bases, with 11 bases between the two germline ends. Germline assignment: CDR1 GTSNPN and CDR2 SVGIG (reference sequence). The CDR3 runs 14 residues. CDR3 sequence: CAWNGGSYNSPLHF. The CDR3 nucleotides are TGTGCCTGGAACGGGGGGTCTTATAATTCACCCCTCCACTTT.

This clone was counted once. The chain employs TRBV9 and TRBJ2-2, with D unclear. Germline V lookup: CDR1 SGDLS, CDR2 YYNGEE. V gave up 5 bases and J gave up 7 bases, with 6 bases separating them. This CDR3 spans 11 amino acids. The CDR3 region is CASSEFGELFF. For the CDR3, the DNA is TGTGCCAGCAGTGAATTCGGGGAGCTGTTTTTT.

CDR3 loop: CASSPYITDTQYF. The CDR3 DNA is TGTGCCAGCAGCCCCTATATTACAGATACGCAGTATTTT. The chain is built from TRBV7-3 and TRBJ2-3, with D unclear. This CDR3 contains 13 residues. V was cut by 5 bases and J by 3 bases, with 9 bases left in between. Looked up from germline, CDR1 is SGHTA and CDR2 is FQGTGA.

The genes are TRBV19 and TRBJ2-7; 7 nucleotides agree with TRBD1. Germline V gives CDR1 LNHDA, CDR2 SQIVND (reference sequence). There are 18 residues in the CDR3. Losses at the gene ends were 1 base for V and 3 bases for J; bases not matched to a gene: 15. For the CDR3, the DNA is TGTGCCAGTAGTATAGGATATAGGCTAAGGCAGGGGGACTACGAGCAGTACTTC. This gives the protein CASSIGYRLRQGDYEQYF.

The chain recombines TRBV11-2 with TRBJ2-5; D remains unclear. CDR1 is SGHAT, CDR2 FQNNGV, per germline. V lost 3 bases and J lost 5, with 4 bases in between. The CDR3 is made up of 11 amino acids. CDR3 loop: CASSLAETQYF. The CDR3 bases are TGTGCCAGCAGCTTGGCGGAGACCCAGTACTTC.

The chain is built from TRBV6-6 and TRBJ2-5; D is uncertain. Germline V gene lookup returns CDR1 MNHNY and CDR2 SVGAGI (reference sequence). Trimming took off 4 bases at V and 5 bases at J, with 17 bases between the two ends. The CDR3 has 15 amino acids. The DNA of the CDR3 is TGTGCCAGCAGTTGGCGATTGGACCCTTCGGAGACCCAGTACTTC. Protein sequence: CASSWRLDPSETQYF.

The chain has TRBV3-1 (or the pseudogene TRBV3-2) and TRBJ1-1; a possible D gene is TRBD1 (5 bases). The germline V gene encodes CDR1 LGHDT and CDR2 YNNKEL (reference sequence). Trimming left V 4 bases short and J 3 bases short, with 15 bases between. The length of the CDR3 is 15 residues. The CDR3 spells CASSLELGAHTEAFF. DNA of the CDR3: TGTGCCAGCAGCCTGGAGCTAGGGGCGCACACTGAAGCTTTCTTT.

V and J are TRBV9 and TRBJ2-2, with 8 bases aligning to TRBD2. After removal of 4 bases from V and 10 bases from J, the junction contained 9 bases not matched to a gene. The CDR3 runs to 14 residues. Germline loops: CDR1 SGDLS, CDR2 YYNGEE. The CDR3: CASSSLRGGQELFF. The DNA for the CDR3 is TGTGCCAGCAGCTCGTTACGGGGGGGCCAGGAGCTGTTTTTT.